The clone carrying this T cell receptor (beta chain) was observed a few times. The antigen remains unidentified. This record comes from a study of identical twins. Study-level findings and limits: Cord blood's abundant beta clonotypes had fewer insertions, unlike memory repertoires. Monozygotic twins shared more out-of-frame TCR alpha than recombination models predicted. Excess sharing between twins was weaker in beta out-of-frame sequences.

TCRdb redid the calling of the 5' RACE reads with MiXCR, one entry per CDR3 protein. The data hold 400,000 to 500,000 distinct CDR3 sequences, with 18% observed a single time. The CDR3 length is 12 residues. Losses at the gene ends were 6 bases for V and 2 bases for J; bases not matched to a gene: 3. The germline CDR1 and CDR2 sequences are SQVTM and ANQGSEA. The source material was naive T cells sorted from blood. The chain employs TRBV29-1 and TRBJ2-7, with TRBD1 matching 8 bases. The receptor's source is a man aged 45 to 65 in good health. The CDR3 here is CSVGGQAYEQYF. DNA for the CDR3: TGCAGCGTGGGGGGACAGGCCTACGAGCAGTACTTC.